This T cell receptor beta chain came from a study of tumor-infiltrating lymphocytes in localized non-small cell lung cancer. General study results and limits: Each assay used a separate piece of the same tissue. Tumor T-cell fraction from TCR sequencing was not associated with recurrence-free survival (p = 0.61).

Note on this clone: Its antigen is unidentified.

Only in-frame clones appear in the TCRdb table, and some are missing; sequencing was by immunoSEQ multiplex PCR. Of under 35,000 clones listed, 80% to 90% are singletons. Germline V gene sequence: CDR1 KGHSH, CDR2 LQKENI. Trimming removed 3 bases from V and 5 bases from J, with 16 bases in between. The CDR3 contains 15 residues. The origin of this receptor is a human donor with non-small cell lung cancer. Sequenced material: lung tumor tissue. The rearrangement uses TRBV18 and TRBJ1-2, with D uncertain. CDR3 amino acids: CASSPVVGMGYGYTF. The CDR3 DNA follows: TGTGCCAGCTCACCGGTTGTCGGGATGGGGTATGGCTACACCTTC.